The rows below give T cell receptor beta chains drawn from one sample of a study of PD-1 blockade in classical Hodgkin lymphoma. TCRdb's table, derived via immunoSEQ multiplex PCR, lists solely in-frame clones and lacks some. This repertoire shows some 63,000 clones, 90% found once; its top ten account for roughly a tenth. Sequenced here: peripheral blood mononuclear cells (PBMCs), sampled at baseline. The receptors derive from a human donor with classical Hodgkin lymphoma. The CDR3 runs from the conserved cysteine through the conserved F or W. The D gene is left open where the match is weak. A clone size is listed for some rows: how often the clone was seen (once, few, many), or a class if it is expanded.

J,size,V,D,CDR3,DNA
TRBJ1-5,.,TRBV6-5,.,CASSLSGFNQPQHF,TGTGCCAGCAGTTTGTCGGGGTTCAATCAGCCCCAGCATTTT
TRBJ2-2,.,TRBV5-1,TRBD1,CASSLRQGTTGELFF,TGCGCCAGCAGCTTGAGACAGGGAACGACCGGGGAGCTGTTTTTT
TRBJ2-5,.,TRBV7-9,TRBD1,CASSRIPGQSIQETQYF,TGTGCCAGCAGCCGGATACCGGGACAGAGTATCCAAGAGACCCAGTACTTC
TRBJ2-1,.,TRBV10-3,TRBD2,CAISPGGTSGNEQFF,TGTGCCATCAGCCCCGGTGGGACTAGCGGCAATGAGCAGTTCTTC
TRBJ2-7,.,TRBV9,TRBD2,CASSVGLREPPYEQYF,TGTGCCAGCAGCGTAGGGTTGCGGGAGCCTCCCTACGAGCAGTACTTC
TRBJ1-4,.,TRBV25-1,.,CASSVQSLGKLFF,TGTGCCAGCAGTGTTCAGTCGCTTGGAAAACTGTTTTTT
TRBJ1-5,.,TRBV6-1,TRBD1,CASSDRQGASNQPQHF,TGTGCCAGCAGTGACAGACAGGGGGCAAGCAATCAGCCCCAGCATTTT
TRBJ2-7,.,TRBV28,TRBD2,CASGSSGSYEQYF,TGTGCCAGCGGATCTAGCGGCTCCTACGAGCAGTACTTC
TRBJ1-4,.,TRBV18,TRBD1,CASSPSSGTGVEKLFF,TGTGCCAGCTCACCATCCTCCGGGACAGGGGTTGAAAAACTGTTTTTT
TRBJ2-1,.,TRBV25-1,TRBD2,CASSKGLAGGSYNEQFF,TGTGCCAGCAGTAAGGGACTAGCGGGGGGTTCCTACAATGAGCAGTTCTTC
TRBJ2-7,once,TRBV29-1,TRBD2,CSVEEHLAGGTYEQYF,TGCAGCGTTGAAGAGCATCTAGCGGGGGGGACGTACGAGCAGTACTTC
TRBJ2-7,.,TRBV19,.,CASSIGHPYEQYF,TGTGCCAGTAGTATAGGTCATCCCTACGAGCAGTACTTC
TRBJ1-6,.,TRBV27,TRBD1,CATKDRENYNSPLHF,TGTGCCACCAAGGACAGGGAAAACTATAATTCACCCCTCCACTTT
TRBJ2-1,.,TRBV18,.,CASSPRDFYNEQFF,TGTGCCAGCTCACCGCGGGACTTCTACAATGAGCAGTTCTTC
TRBJ1-5,.,TRBV5-8,.,CASSGSDNQPQHF,TGTGCCAGCAGCGGGTCTGACAATCAGCCCCAGCATTTT
TRBJ1-1,.,TRBV19,.,CASRSTGGYTEAFF,TGTGCCAGTAGATCAACTGGGGGATACACTGAAGCTTTCTTT
TRBJ1-1,once,TRBV29-1,.,CSVEVEGNTEAFF,TGCAGCGTTGAAGTAGAGGGGAACACTGAAGCTTTCTTT
TRBJ2-6,.,TRBV6-6,.,CASSYYGSGANVLTF,TGTGCCAGCAGTTACTACGGCTCTGGGGCCAACGTCCTGACTTTC
TRBJ2-7,.,TRBV27,.,CASSRTGGGYEQYF,TGTGCCAGCAGCCGGACCGGTGGGGGCTACGAGCAGTACTTC
TRBJ2-1,.,TRBV30,TRBD2,CAWRHGLVVSNEQFF,TGTGCCTGGAGACATGGACTAGTCGTCTCCAATGAGCAGTTCTTC
TRBJ2-1,.,TRBV7-7,TRBD2,CASSLGAAGGEQFF,TGTGCTAGCAGCCTTGGGGCGGCGGGGGGTGAGCAGTTCTTC
TRBJ2-7,.,TRBV7-9,.,CASSPGIWTEQYF,TGTGCCAGCAGCCCAGGAATTTGGACCGAGCAGTACTTC
TRBJ2-3,.,TRBV4-2,.,CASSQVLSFTDTQYF,TGTGCCAGCAGCCAAGTGTTGAGTTTCACAGATACGCAGTATTTT
TRBJ2-7,once,TRBV2,.,CASSEAGHYEQYF,TGTGCCAGCAGTGAGGCAGGTCATTACGAGCAGTACTTC
TRBJ1-2,.,TRBV4-1,TRBD1,CASSHRDSYGYTF,TGCGCCAGCAGCCATCGGGACAGTTATGGCTACACCTTC
TRBJ2-7,.,TRBV28,.,CASSLGTQSYEQYF,TGTGCCAGCAGTTTAGGTACCCAGTCCTACGAGCAGTACTTC